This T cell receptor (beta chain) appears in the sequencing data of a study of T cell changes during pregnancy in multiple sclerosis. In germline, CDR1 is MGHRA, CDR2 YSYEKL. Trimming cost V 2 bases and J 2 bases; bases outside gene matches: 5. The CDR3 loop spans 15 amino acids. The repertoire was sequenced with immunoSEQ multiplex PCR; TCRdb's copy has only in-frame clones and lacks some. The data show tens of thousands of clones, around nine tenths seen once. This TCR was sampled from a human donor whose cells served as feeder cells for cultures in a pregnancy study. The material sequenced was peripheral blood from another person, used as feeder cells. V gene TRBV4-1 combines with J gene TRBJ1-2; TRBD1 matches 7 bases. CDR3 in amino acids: CASSQPTQGNYGYTF. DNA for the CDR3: TGCGCCAGCAGCCAACCGACACAGGGGAACTATGGCTACACCTTC.